This T cell receptor (beta chain) derives from a study of cytomegalovirus exposure and HLA in healthy donors. Study-wide results and limits: In a later analysis, across HLA loci, associated TCR counts were highest for DRB1, lowest for HLA-C. Investigators reported approximately 150 TCR beta chains as tied to cytomegalovirus.

With respect to this clone: The antigen is undetermined.

Despite likely unrecorded immune exposures, the donors were nominally healthy at the time of sampling. 60 Vbeta and 13 Jbeta primers were used in PCR. Per the original data handling: A follow-up analysis tallied 60 million to 85 million unique TCR beta chains, some 9.9 million shared. Profiling relied on immunoSEQ multiplex PCR, and the TCRdb table lists in-frame clones only, not all of them. The DNA was the basis for D and trimming; V, J and clone size are from that table. The repertoire holds about 82,000 clones, approximately 74% seen once, with 6% to 8% in the top ten. Germline V CDR1 and CDR2: MNHNS, SASEGT. The CDR3 loop spans 13 amino acids. The V end lost 2 bases, the J end lost 8 bases, and 12 bases lay between the germline ends.

The TCR originated in a woman in her 50s in good health and CMV-seropositive. The specimen was PBMCs. This chain connects TRBV6-1 to TRBJ1-2; D is ambiguous. The CDR3 is CASSEPGRRGYTF. In DNA, the CDR3 is TGTGCCAGCAGTGAACCGGGGAGGAGGGGCTACACCTTC.